The source of this T cell receptor beta chain is a study of blood T cells in healthy people across ages. Study results and caveats: Estimates of diversity drawn from one million T cells were considered underestimates. Both higher diversity and more naive CD4+ cells marked long-lived donors when set against aged donors. Naive T cell percentage and TCR beta diversity correlated strongly.

Trimming cost V 5 bases and J 7 bases; bases outside gene matches: 7. The germline gives CDR1 MNHGY, CDR2 SAAAGT. The CDR3 totals 15 residues. PCR was performed a second time for about 6 to 11 cycles using a sample-barcoded 5' primer and a J-beta primer mix. Each cDNA molecule was tagged by a template-switch adaptor with 12 random nucleotides. One entry per CDR3 protein results from TCRdb running MiXCR on the 5' RACE reads. Among roughly 2 million distinct CDR3 sequences listed, around half were seen once. Worth noting for this clonotype: Its specificity is not known.

The chain recombines TRBV6-8 with TRBJ1-4, with 10 bases identical to TRBD1. This clonotype originated in a woman aged 40 to 49 in good health. Input material: blood. The CDR3 bases are TGTGCCAGCAGTCTCGGGACAGGGGCTGGTGAAAAACTGTTTTTT. Translating it yields CASSLGTGAGEKLFF.